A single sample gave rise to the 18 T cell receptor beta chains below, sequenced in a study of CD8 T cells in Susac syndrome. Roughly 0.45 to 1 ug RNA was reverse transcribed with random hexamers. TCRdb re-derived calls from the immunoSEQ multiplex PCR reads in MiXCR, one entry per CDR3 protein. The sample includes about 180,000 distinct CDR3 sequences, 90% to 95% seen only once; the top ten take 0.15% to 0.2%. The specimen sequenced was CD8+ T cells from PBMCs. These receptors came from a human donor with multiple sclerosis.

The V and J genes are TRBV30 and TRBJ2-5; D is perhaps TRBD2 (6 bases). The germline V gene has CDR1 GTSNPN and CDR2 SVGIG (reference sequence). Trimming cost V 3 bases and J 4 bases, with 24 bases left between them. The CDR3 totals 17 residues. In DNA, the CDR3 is TGTGCCTGGAGGCCTTGGGTAGCGGTTCCGGGGCGAGAGACCCAGTACTTC. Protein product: CAWRPWVAVPGRETQYF.

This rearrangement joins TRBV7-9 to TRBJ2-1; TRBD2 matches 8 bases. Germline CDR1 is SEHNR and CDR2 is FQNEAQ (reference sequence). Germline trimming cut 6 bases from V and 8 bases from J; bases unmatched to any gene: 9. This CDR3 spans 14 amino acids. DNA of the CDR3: TGTGCCAGCAGTTCGAGCGGGAGAGTCTATGAGCAGTTCTTC. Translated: CASSSSGRVYEQFF.

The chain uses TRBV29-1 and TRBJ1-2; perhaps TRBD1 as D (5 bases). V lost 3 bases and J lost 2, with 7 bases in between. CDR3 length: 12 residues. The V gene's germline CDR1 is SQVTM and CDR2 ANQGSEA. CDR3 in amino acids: CSVDTGNYGYTF. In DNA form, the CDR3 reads TGCAGCGTTGATACAGGAAACTATGGCTACACCTTC.

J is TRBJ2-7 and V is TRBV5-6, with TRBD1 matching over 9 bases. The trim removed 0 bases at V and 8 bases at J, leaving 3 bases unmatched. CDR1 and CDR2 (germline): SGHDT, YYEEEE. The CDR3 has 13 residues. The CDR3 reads CASSLGQGDQQYF. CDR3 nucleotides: TGTGCCAGCAGCTTGGGACAGGGGGATCAGCAGTACTTC.

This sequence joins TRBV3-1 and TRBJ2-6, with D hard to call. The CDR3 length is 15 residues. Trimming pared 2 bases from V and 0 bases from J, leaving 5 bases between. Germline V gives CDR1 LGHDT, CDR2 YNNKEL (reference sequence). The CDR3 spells CASSQINSGANVLTF. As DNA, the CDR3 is TGTGCCAGCAGCCAAATTAACTCTGGGGCCAACGTCCTGACTTTC.

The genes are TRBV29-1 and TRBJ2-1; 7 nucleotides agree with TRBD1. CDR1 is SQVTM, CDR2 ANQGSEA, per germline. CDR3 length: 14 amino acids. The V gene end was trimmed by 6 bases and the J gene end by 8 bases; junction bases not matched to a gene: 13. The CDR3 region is CSVAQHRGYHEQFF. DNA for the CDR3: TGCAGCGTAGCCCAGCACAGGGGATACCATGAGCAGTTCTTC.

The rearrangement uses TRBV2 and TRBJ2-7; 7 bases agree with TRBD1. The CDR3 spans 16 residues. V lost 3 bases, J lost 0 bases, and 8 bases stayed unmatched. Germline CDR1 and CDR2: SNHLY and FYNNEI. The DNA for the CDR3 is TGTGCCAGCAGTGAGCTCAGGGGGAAAGACTCCTACGAGCAGTACTTC. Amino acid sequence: CASSELRGKDSYEQYF. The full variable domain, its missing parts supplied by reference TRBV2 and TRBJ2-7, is EPEVTQTPSHQVTQMGQEVILRCVPISNHLYFYWYRQILGQKVEFLVSFYNNEISEKSEIFDDQFSVERPDGSNFTLKIRSTKLEDSAMYFCASSELRGKDSYEQYFGPGTRLTVT.

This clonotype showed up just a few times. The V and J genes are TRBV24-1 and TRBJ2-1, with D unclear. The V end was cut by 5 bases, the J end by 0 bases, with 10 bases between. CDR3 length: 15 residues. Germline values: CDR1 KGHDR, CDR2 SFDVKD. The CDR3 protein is CATSGGRSSYNEQFF. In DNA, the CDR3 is TGTGCCACCAGTGGCGGACGTAGCTCCTACAATGAGCAGTTCTTC.

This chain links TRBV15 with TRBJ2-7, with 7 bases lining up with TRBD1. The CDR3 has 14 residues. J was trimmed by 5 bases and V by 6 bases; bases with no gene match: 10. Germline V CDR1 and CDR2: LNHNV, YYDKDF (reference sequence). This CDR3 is CATRETGHQNEQYF. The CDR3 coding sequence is TGTGCCACCAGGGAGACAGGGCACCAGAACGAGCAGTACTTC.

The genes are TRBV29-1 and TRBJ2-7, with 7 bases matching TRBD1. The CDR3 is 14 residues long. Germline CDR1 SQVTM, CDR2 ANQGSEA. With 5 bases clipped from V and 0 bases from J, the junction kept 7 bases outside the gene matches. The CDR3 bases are TGCAGCGTTCCGATGGGACAGAGCTCCTACGAGCAGTACTTC. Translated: CSVPMGQSSYEQYF.

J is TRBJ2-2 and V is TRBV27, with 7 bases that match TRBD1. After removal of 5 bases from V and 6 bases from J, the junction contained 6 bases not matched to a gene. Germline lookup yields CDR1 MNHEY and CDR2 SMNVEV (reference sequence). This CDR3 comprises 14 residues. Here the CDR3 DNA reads TGTGCCAGCAGTCTCGAAGGGGGCCCCGGGGAGCTGTTTTTT. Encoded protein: CASSLEGGPGELFF.

The DNA of the CDR3 is TGCAGTGCTAGAGAGCGGGGGGGCTCCTACAATGAGCAGTTCTTC. As protein: CSARERGGSYNEQFF. V gene TRBV20-1 combines with J gene TRBJ2-1; 9 positions agree with TRBD2. The germline V gene has CDR1 DFQATT and CDR2 SNEGSKA (reference sequence). This CDR3 region has 15 residues. V lost 0 bases, J lost 0 bases, and 0 bases stayed unmatched.

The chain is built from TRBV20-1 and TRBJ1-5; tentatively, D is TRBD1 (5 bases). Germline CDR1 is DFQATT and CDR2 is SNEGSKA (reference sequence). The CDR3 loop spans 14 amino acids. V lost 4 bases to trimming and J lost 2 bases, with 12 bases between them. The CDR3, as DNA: TGCAGTGCTAACCTGGGGGTCGGCAATCAGCCCCAGCATTTT. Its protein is CSANLGVGNQPQHF.

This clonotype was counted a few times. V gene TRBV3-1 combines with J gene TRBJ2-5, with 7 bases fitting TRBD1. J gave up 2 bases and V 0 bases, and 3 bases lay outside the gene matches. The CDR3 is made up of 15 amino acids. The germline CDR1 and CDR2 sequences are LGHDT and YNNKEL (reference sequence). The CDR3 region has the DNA TGTGCCAGCAGCCAAGAGGACAGGTTACAAGAGACCCAGTACTTC. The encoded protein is CASSQEDRLQETQYF.

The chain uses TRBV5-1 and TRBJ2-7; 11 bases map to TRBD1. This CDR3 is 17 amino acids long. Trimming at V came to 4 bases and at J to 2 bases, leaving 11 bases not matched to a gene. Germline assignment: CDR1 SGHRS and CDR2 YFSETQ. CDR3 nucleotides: TGCGCCAGCAGCGGACCGGGACAGGGGGGACAAACCTACGAGCAGTACTTC. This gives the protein CASSGPGQGGQTYEQYF. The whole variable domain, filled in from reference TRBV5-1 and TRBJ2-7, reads KAGVTQTPRYLIKTRGQQVTLSCSPISGHRSVSWYQQTPGQGLQFLFEYFSETQRNKGNFPGRFSGRQFSNSRSEMNVSTLELGDSALYLCASSGPGQGGQTYEQYFGPGTRLTVT.

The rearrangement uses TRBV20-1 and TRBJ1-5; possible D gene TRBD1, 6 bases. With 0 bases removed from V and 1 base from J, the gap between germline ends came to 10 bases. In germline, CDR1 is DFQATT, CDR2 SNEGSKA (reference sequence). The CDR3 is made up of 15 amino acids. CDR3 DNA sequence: TGCAGTGCTAGAGATATCGACAGGAGCAATCAGCCCCAGCATTTT. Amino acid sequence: CSARDIDRSNQPQHF.

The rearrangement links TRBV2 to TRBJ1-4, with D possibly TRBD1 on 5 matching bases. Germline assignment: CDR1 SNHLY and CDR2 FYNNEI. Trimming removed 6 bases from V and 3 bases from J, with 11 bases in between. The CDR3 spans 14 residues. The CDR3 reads CASSAGTANEKLFF. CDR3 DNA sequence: TGTGCCAGCAGCGCCGGGACGGCTAATGAAAAACTGTTTTTT.

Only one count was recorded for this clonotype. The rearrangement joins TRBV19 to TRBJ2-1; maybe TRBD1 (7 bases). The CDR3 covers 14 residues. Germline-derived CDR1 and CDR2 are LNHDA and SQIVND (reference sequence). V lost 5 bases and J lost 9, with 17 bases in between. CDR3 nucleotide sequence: TGTGCCAGTAGTTACGGCGGAGGGGGCGGTGAGCAGTTCTTC. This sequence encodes CASSYGGGGGEQFF.